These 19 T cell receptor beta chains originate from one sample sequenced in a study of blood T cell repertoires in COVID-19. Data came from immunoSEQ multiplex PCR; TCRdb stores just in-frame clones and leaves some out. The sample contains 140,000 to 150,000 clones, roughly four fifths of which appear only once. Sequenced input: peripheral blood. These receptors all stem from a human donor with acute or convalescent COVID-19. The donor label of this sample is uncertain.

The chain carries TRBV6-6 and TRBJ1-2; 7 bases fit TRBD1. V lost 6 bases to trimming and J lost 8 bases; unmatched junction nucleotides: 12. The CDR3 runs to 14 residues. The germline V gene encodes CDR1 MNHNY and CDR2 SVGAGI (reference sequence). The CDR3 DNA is TGTGCCAGCAGGTACACAGGGGCCGAGTGGGGCTACACCTTC. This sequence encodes CASRYTGAEWGYTF.

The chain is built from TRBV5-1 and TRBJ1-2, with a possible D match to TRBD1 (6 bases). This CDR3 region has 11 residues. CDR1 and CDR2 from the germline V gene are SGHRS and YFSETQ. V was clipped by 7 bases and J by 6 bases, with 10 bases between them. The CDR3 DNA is TGCGCCAGCGGGCAGGGGAATGGCTACACCTTC. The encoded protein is CASGQGNGYTF.

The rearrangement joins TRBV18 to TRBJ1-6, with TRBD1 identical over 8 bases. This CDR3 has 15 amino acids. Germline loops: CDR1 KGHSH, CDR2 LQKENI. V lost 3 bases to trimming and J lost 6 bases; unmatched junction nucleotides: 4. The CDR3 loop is CASSPDRVGNSPLHF. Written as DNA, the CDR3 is TGTGCCAGCTCACCGGACAGGGTTGGTAATTCACCCCTCCACTTT.

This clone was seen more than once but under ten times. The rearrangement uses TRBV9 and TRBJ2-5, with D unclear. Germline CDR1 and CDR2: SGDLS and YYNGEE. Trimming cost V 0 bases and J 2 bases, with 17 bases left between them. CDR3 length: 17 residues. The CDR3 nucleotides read TGTGCCAGCAGCGTAGCAGCCACCGCGAGAGGACAAGAGACCCAGTACTTC. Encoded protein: CASSVAATARGQETQYF.

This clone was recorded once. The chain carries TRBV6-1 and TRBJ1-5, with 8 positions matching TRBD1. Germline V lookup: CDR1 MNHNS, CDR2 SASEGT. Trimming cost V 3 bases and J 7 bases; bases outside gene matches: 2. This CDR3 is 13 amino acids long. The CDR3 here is CASSDDRGQPQHF. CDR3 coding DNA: TGTGCCAGCAGTGACGACAGGGGCCAGCCCCAGCATTTT.

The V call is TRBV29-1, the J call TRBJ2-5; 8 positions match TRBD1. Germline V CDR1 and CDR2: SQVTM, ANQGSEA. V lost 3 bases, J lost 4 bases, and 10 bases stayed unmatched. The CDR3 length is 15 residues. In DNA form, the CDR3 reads TGCAGCGTTGACCCCCTGGACAGGGCCGGAGAGACCCAGTACTTC. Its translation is CSVDPLDRAGETQYF.

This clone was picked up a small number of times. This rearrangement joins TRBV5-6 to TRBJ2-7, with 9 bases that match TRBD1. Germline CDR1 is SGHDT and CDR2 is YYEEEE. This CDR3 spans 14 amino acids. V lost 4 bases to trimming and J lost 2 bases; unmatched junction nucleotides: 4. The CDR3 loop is CASSTGQGPYEQYF. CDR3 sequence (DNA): TGTGCCAGCAGCACAGGACAGGGGCCCTACGAGCAGTACTTC.

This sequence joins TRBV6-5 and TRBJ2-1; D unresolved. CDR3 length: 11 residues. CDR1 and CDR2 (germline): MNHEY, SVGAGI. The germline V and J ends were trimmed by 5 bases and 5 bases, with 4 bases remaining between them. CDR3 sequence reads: CASSINNEQFF. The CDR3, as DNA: TGTGCCAGCAGTATAAACAATGAGCAGTTCTTC.

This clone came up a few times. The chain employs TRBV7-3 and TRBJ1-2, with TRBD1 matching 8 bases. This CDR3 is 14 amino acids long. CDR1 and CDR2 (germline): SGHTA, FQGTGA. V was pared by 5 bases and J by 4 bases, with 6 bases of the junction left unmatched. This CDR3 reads CASSPGDRRYGYTF. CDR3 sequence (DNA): TGTGCCAGCAGCCCTGGGGACAGGCGCTATGGCTACACCTTC.

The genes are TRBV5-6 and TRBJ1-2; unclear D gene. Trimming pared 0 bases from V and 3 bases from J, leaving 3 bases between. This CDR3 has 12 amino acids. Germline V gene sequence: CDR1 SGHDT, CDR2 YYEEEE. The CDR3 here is CASSLADYGYTF. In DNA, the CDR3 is TGTGCCAGCAGCTTGGCGGACTATGGCTACACCTTC. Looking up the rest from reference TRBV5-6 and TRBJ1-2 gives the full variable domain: DAGVTQSPTHLIKTRGQQVTLRCSPKSGHDTVSWYQQALGQGPQFIFQYYEEEERQRGNFPDRFSGHQFPNYSSELNVNALLLGDSALYLCASSLADYGYTFGSGTRLTVV.

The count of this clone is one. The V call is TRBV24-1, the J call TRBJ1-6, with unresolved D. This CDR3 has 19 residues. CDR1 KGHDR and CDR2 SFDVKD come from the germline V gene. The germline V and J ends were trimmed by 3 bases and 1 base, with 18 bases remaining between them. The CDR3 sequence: CATSDLTLEARSYNSPLHF. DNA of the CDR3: TGTGCCACCAGTGATCTTACCTTAGAGGCTCGATCCTATAATTCACCCCTCCACTTT.

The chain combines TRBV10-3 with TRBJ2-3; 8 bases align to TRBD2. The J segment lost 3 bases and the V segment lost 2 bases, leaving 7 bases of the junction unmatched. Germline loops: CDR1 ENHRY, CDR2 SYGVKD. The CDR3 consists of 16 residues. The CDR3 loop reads CAISEPAGGRTDTQYF. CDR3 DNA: TGTGCCATCAGTGAGCCCGCGGGGGGAAGGACAGATACGCAGTATTTT.

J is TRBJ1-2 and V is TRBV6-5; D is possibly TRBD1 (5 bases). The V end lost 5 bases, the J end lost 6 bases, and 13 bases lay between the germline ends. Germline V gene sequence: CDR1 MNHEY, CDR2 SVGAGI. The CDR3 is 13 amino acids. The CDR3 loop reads CASSLGGGNGYTF. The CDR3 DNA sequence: TGTGCCAGCAGTCTCGGGGGAGGAAATGGCTACACCTTC.

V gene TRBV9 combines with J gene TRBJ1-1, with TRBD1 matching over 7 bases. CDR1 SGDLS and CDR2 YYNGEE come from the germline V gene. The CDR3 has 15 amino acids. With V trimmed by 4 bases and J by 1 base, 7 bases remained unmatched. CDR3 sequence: CASSPQGQANTEAFF. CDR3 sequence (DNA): TGTGCCAGCAGCCCCCAAGGACAGGCGAACACTGAAGCTTTCTTT.

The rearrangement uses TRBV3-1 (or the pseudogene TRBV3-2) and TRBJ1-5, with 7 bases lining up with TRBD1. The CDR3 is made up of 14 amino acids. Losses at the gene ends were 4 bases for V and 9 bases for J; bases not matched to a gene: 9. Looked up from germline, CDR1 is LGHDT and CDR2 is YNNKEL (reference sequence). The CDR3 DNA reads TGTGCCAGCAGCCTGGGACAGTCCCGTGCGCCCCAGCATTTT. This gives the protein CASSLGQSRAPQHF.

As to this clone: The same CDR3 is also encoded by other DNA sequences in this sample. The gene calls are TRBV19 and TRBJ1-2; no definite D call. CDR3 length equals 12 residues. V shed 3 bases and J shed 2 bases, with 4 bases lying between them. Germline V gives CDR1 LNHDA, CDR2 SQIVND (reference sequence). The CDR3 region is CASSIRNYGYTF. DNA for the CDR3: TGTGCCAGTAGTATCAGGAACTATGGCTACACCTTC.

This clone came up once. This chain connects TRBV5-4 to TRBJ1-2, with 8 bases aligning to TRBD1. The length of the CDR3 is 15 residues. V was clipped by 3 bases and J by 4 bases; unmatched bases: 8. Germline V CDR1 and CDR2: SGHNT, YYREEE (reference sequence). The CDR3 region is CASSSDWTGTYGYTF. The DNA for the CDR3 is TGTGCCAGCAGCTCTGACTGGACAGGGACCTATGGCTACACCTTC.

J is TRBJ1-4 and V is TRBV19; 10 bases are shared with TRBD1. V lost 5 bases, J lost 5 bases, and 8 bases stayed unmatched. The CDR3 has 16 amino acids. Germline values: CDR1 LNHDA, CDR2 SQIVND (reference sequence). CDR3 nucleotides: TGTGCCAGTAGTGGGGGCCCGGGACAGGGGAATGAAAAACTGTTTTTT. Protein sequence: CASSGGPGQGNEKLFF.

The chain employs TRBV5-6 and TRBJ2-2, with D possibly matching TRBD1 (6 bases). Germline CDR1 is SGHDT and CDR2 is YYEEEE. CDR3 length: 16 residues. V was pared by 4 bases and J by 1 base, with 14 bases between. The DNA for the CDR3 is TGTGCCAGCAGCGACATACAGGGAAAGAACACCGGGGAGCTGTTTTTT. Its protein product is CASSDIQGKNTGELFF.